The 9 T cell receptor beta chains given below trace back to one sample, sequenced in a study of cytomegalovirus exposure and HLA in healthy donors. With 60 Vbeta and 13 Jbeta primers, the PCR was carried out. TCRdb's copy holds only in-frame clones and misses some; the assay was immunoSEQ multiplex PCR. The sample holds about 250,000 clones, approximately 78% seen once. The sequencing input was PBMCs. The receptors here all came from a boy aged 5-17 years in good health and CMV-seronegative.

The chain uses TRBV5-1 and TRBJ2-3; 9 bases agree with TRBD2. This CDR3 has 16 residues. Germline CDR1 and CDR2: SGHRS and YFSETQ. V was clipped by 0 bases and J by 1 base; unmatched bases: 3. CDR3 loop: CASSLGGGRGTDTQYF. The CDR3 bases are TGCGCCAGCAGCTTGGGAGGCGGGAGGGGCACAGATACGCAGTATTTT.

The chain uses TRBV5-1 and TRBJ1-2, with 7 bases identical to TRBD1. Trimming took 0 bases from V and 6 from J; bases not matched to a gene: 8. The germline V gene has CDR1 SGHRS and CDR2 YFSETQ. CDR3 length: 15 residues. This chain's CDR3 is CASSLERGGGDGYTF. The CDR3 DNA sequence: TGCGCCAGCAGCTTGGAACGAGGGGGCGGCGATGGCTACACCTTC.

V usage is TRBV11-3 and J usage is TRBJ2-2; tentatively, D is TRBD1 (6 bases). Germline V CDR1 and CDR2: SGHNT, YENEEA. This CDR3 region has 15 residues. Trimming stripped 4 bases from V and 3 bases from J, with 12 bases between. The CDR3: CASSSRGRDTGELFF. CDR3 sequence (DNA): TGTGCCAGCAGCTCCAGGGGAAGGGACACCGGGGAGCTGTTTTTT.

The rearrangement uses TRBV7-9 and TRBJ2-2, with 7 bases fitting TRBD1. Looked up from germline, CDR1 is SEHNR and CDR2 is FQNEAQ (reference sequence). After removal of 5 bases from V and 4 bases from J, the junction contained 4 bases not matched to a gene. The CDR3 is made up of 14 amino acids. CDR3 sequence: CASSRRDSTGELFF. CDR3 DNA: TGTGCCAGCAGCCGACGGGACAGCACCGGGGAGCTGTTTTTT.

This CDR3 reads CASSYREPSYEKLFF. CDR3 DNA: TGTGCCAGCAGTTATAGGGAGCCCTCCTATGAAAAACTGTTTTTT. This sequence joins TRBV6-5 and TRBJ1-4; D is unresolved. The V end was cut by 3 bases, the J end by 6 bases, with 14 bases between. Looked up from germline, CDR1 is MNHEY and CDR2 is SVGAGI. CDR3 size: 15 residues.

V usage is TRBV18 and J usage is TRBJ1-1; tentatively, D is TRBD1 (5 bases). V dropped 2 bases and J dropped 3 bases, with 7 bases sitting between them. The CDR3 length is 13 residues. Germline values: CDR1 KGHSH, CDR2 LQKENI. The CDR3 DNA reads as TGTGCCAGCTCACCAGGACACTACACTGAAGCTTTCTTT. Protein: CASSPGHYTEAFF.

This chain connects TRBV13 to TRBJ2-2, with a weak D call TRBD1 (6 bases). The CDR3 runs 18 residues. V was clipped by 4 bases and J by 1 base, with 19 bases between them. Per the germline V gene, CDR1 is PRHDT and CDR2 is FYEKMQ (reference sequence). The CDR3 bases are TGTGCCAGCAGCTCTCGCCTTACAGGGAATCTGAACACCGGGGAGCTGTTTTTT. This translates into CASSSRLTGNLNTGELFF.

J is TRBJ1-1 and V is TRBV2; D may be TRBD1 (5 bases). V was trimmed by 6 bases and J by 8 bases, leaving 10 bases between them. This CDR3 has 11 residues. Germline V gene lookup returns CDR1 SNHLY and CDR2 FYNNEI. CDR3 sequence (DNA): TGTGCCAGCAGAGGTGACAGCGAAGCTTTCTTT. Translating it yields CASRGDSEAFF.

This clone occurred a few times. This sequence joins TRBV6-6 and TRBJ1-2; possibly TRBD1 for D (5 bases). The CDR3 covers 13 residues. Per germline, CDR1 MNHNY and CDR2 SVGAGI (reference sequence). Deletions cut 7 bases from V and 3 bases from J, with 12 bases between. The CDR3 nucleotides read TGTGCCAGCACCGTACCGGGGGACTATGGCTACACCTTC. The encoded protein is CASTVPGDYGYTF.